This entry concerns a single T cell receptor (beta chain). No antigen is known for it. The data are from a study of siplizumab effects on memory and regulatory T cells. General study findings and limits: Researchers could map only a minor fraction of alloreactive clones to unstimulated subsets. There appeared to be greater diversity in naive T cells than in memory cells, and naive T cells seemed major contributors to the alloresponse. The authors did not confirm suppressive function in proliferating Tregs from siplizumab cultures.

Assays were performed on roughly 10^5 TCR templates per sample. Profiled with immunoSEQ multiplex PCR; TCRdb holds only in-frame clones, not every one. The profile shows under 150,000 clones, roughly 94% of them singletons. The germline V gene encodes CDR1 MGHRA and CDR2 YSYEKL. The CDR3 spans 16 residues. Between the trimmed V and J ends, which lost 1 base and 0 bases, there was a span of 9 bases. The genes are TRBV4-1 and TRBJ1-4, with D hard to call. Sample: non-Treg CD4+ T cells sorted from blood. The sequence derives from a human donor in good health. The CDR3 DNA sequence: TGCGCCAGCAGCCAAGTCATTTCAGCAACTAATGAAAAACTGTTTTTT. Amino acid sequence: CASSQVISATNEKLFF.